The rows below give T cell receptor beta chains drawn from one sample of a study of cytomegalovirus exposure and HLA in healthy donors. Produced via immunoSEQ multiplex PCR; TCRdb's table is partial and in-frame only. The data contain approximately 77,000 clones, more than 75% of them singletons. The sequenced material came from PBMCs. These receptors were obtained from a male donor in good health and CMV-seropositive. CDR3s include the opening cysteine and the closing phenylalanine or tryptophan. A D gene is named only where the DNA matches it firmly. The size field is filled for only some rows; it gives once, few, many or a size class.

clone_size	v_call	j_call	d_call	cdr3_nt	cdr3_aa
NA	TRBV25-1	TRBJ2-5	NA	TGTGCCAGCAGTGAACAAGCAATAGGCATTAAGAGGGAAACCCAGTACTTC	CASSEQAIGIKRETQYF
NA	TRBV5-4	TRBJ1-1	NA	TGTGCCAGCAGCACTTCTGGTGTGAACACTGAAGCTTTCTTT	CASSTSGVNTEAFF
NA	TRBV5-4	TRBJ2-1	NA	TGTGCCAGCAGCTTGGACGGCTGGAGCTCCTACAATGAGCAGTTCTTC	CASSLDGWSSYNEQFF
NA	TRBV7-8	TRBJ2-7	NA	TGTGCCAGCAGCCGACGACAGGTTGCCGAGCAGTACTTC	CASSRRQVAEQYF
NA	TRBV11-2	TRBJ2-6	TRBD2	TGTGCCAGCGGATTGACTAGCGGAAGCTCTGGGGCCAACGTCCTGACTTTC	CASGLTSGSSGANVLTF
NA	TRBV28	TRBJ1-1	NA	TGTGCCAGCAGTTCAGTACAGACCTCTGAAGCTTTCTTT	CASSSVQTSEAFF
NA	TRBV7-9	TRBJ2-7	TRBD1	TGTTCCAGCAGCTCGGACAGGGGACCCTCTTCGCTACGAGAGCAGTACTTC	CSSSSDRGPSSLREQYF
NA	TRBV6-4	TRBJ2-1	TRBD2	TGTGCCAGCAGTGTCAAAGCGGGAGAGTCCGTCAATGAGCAGTTCTTC	CASSVKAGESVNEQFF
few	TRBV4-3	TRBJ2-7	NA	TGCGCCAGCAGCCAAGATTTGGGCTTCTACGAGCAGTACTTC	CASSQDLGFYEQYF
few	TRBV7-9	TRBJ2-7	NA	TGTTCCAGCAGCCCAAGACAGTCCTACGAGCAGTACTTC	CSSSPRQSYEQYF
few	TRBV9	TRBJ2-7	NA	TGTGCCAGCAGTCGTGGCAGCTCCTACGAGCAGTACTTC	CASSRGSSYEQYF
NA	TRBV5-1	TRBJ1-1	NA	TGCGCCAGCAGCTTGGGGGGGCAGGTCACTGAAGCTTTCTTT	CASSLGGQVTEAFF
once	TRBV5-1	TRBJ2-3	NA	TGCGCCAGCAGCCTGGAGCGCGCGCCAGATACGCAGTATTTT	CASSLERAPDTQYF
NA	TRBV5-1	TRBJ2-2	NA	TGCGCCAGCAGCGGGCGGACATACACCGGGGAGCTGTTTTTT	CASSGRTYTGELFF
NA	TRBV6-5	TRBJ1-2	NA	TGTGCCAGCAGTTATAGTGGGGGGGCTTTTGGCTACACCTTC	CASSYSGGAFGYTF
few	TRBV19	TRBJ2-1	TRBD1	TGTGCCAGTAGTATATCGGGACAGGCCAAACTGTGGCAGTTCTTC	CASSISGQAKLWQFF
NA	TRBV30	TRBJ1-5	TRBD1	TGTGCCTGGAGTGGGAAACAGGGGGCTGGCAATCAGCCCCAGCATTTT	CAWSGKQGAGNQPQHF
NA	TRBV27	TRBJ2-4	NA	TGTGCCAGCAGTACCCAAAGCCGGGGCATTCAGTACTTC	CASSTQSRGIQYF
NA	TRBV30	TRBJ2-1	TRBD2	TGTGCCCAGCTCGGACTAGCGGGAAGTTCCTACAATGAGCAGTTCTTC	CAQLGLAGSSYNEQFF
NA	TRBV28	TRBJ1-5	TRBD1	TGTGCCAGCAGTTTATTAGGGACAGGGAGCAATCAGCCCCAGCATTTT	CASSLLGTGSNQPQHF
NA	TRBV9	TRBJ2-1	NA	TGTGCCAGCAGCCTCAAGAGGGGGGGGGATGAGCAGTTCTTC	CASSLKRGGDEQFF
NA	TRBV2	TRBJ2-3	TRBD2	TGTGCCAGGGGGACTAGCGGGGGGCATACGCAGTATTTT	CARGTSGGHTQYF
once	TRBV29-1	TRBJ1-2	NA	TGCAGCGTTGTAGGACAGCAGGCCAACTATGGCTACACCTTC	CSVVGQQANYGYTF
NA	TRBV5-4	TRBJ1-3	NA	TGTGCCAGCAGCCCAGACAGCGTCTCTGGAAACACCATATATTTT	CASSPDSVSGNTIYF
NA	TRBV5-1	TRBJ1-1	TRBD1	TGCGCCAGCGGCATACAGGGGATGAACACTGAAGCTTTCTTT	CASGIQGMNTEAFF
NA	TRBV5-1	TRBJ2-2	NA	TGCGCCAGCAGACCGACTAGGGGGAACACCGGGGAGCTGTTTTTT	CASRPTRGNTGELFF
NA	TRBV18	TRBJ2-5	NA	TGTGCCGGCTCACCCGAAGAGACCCAGTACTTC	CAGSPEETQYF
NA	TRBV7-9	TRBJ2-7	TRBD2	TGTGCCAGCAGCTTAGGGGTAGCCGGGAGGGCCTACGAGCAGTACTTC	CASSLGVAGRAYEQYF
NA	TRBV27	TRBJ2-7	TRBD1	TGTGCCAGCTCCCGGGACAGGGGCTCCTACGAGCAGTACTTC	CASSRDRGSYEQYF
NA	TRBV9	TRBJ2-2	TRBD2	TGTGCCAGCAGCGTAGTGGGGGGGGGTTCGAACACCGGGGAGCTGTTTTTT	CASSVVGGGSNTGELFF
NA	TRBV27	TRBJ1-2	TRBD1	TGTGCCAGCAGTGCCTCGGGACAGGGGCCGTCTAACTATGGCTACACCTTC	CASSASGQGPSNYGYTF
NA	TRBV2	TRBJ1-5	NA	TGTGCCAGCAGTGATAGGGGCAGCAATCAGCCCCAGCATTTT	CASSDRGSNQPQHF
few	TRBV18	TRBJ1-1	TRBD1	TGTGCCAGCTCAAAGCTGGGACAGCCTAACACTGAAGCTTTCTTT	CASSKLGQPNTEAFF
NA	TRBV7-9	TRBJ1-6	NA	TGTGCCAGCAGCTACGCCGGGGAGGGAAATTCACCCCTCCACTTT	CASSYAGEGNSPLHF
NA	TRBV7-2	TRBJ1-2	TRBD1	TGTGCCAGCAGCTTTGACAGGGGGAACTATGGCTACACCTTC	CASSFDRGNYGYTF
NA	TRBV7-6	TRBJ2-2	TRBD2	TGTGCCAGCAGCTTAGAGGGCGGGAGGGGAAACACCGGGGAGCTGTTTTTT	CASSLEGGRGNTGELFF
NA	TRBV30	TRBJ2-2	NA	TGTGCCTGGAGTGTAGCTCGGGAGCTGTTTTTT	CAWSVARELFF
few	TRBV7-2	TRBJ2-2	NA	TGTGCCAGCAGCTTAGTCAGGGGTGGCACCGGGGAGCTGTTTTTT	CASSLVRGGTGELFF
NA	TRBV11-3	TRBJ1-1	TRBD1	TGTGCCAGCAGCTTAGAGTCCCCGGGACAGGGAAACACTGAAGCTTTCTTT	CASSLESPGQGNTEAFF
NA	TRBV6-5	TRBJ1-2	NA	TGTGCCAGCAGTTACGGGGCCAGCGGCTACACCTTC	CASSYGASGYTF
NA	TRBV5-1	TRBJ2-2	NA	TGCGCCAGCAGCTTGGTGCAGGGGGGCACCGGGGAGCTGTTTTTT	CASSLVQGGTGELFF
NA	TRBV7-9	TRBJ2-1	NA	TGTGCCAGCAGCTTAGATATCAGGTCCAATGAGCAGTTCTTC	CASSLDIRSNEQFF
NA	TRBV30	TRBJ1-2	TRBD1	TGTGCCTGGAACGGACAGGGTAACTATGGCTACACCTTC	CAWNGQGNYGYTF
NA	TRBV18	TRBJ2-7	TRBD2	TGTGCCAGCTCACCGGGACTAGATGGGTACGAGCAGTACTTC	CASSPGLDGYEQYF
once	TRBV7-6	TRBJ1-5	NA	TGTGCCAGCAGTTCAGGGTTATTGAATCAGCCCCAGCATTTT	CASSSGLLNQPQHF
NA	TRBV6-5	TRBJ1-1	TRBD1	TGTGCCAGCAGTTACGCAGGGACAGTCGCTGAAGCTTTCTTT	CASSYAGTVAEAFF
NA	TRBV5-5	TRBJ1-2	NA	TGTGCCAGCAGCCCCGGGGTGGTCGGTGGAGGTAACTATGGCTACACCTTC	CASSPGVVGGGNYGYTF
NA	TRBV5-6	TRBJ2-1	NA	TGTGCCAGCAGCCTCCTTTTGTCCGGCAATGAGCAGTTCTTC	CASSLLLSGNEQFF
NA	TRBV5-1	TRBJ1-1	NA	TGCGCCAGCAGCTTGGCAGGGGCGGCTGAAGCTTTCTTT	CASSLAGAAEAFF
NA	TRBV9	TRBJ1-6	NA	TGTGCCAGCAGCGTAGGGGGCAATTCACCCCTCCACTTT	CASSVGGNSPLHF
once	TRBV13	TRBJ2-1	NA	TGTGCCAGCAGCCGCCGGGACATGAGTAATGAGCAGTTCTTC	CASSRRDMSNEQFF
few	TRBV21-1	TRBJ2-3	NA	TGTGCCAGCAGCCTAGGCGTCCAGCGGGAGAAGTTGCAACCAAGAACAGATACGCAGTATTTT	CASSLGVQREKLQPRTDTQYF
NA	TRBV4-2	TRBJ2-1	NA	TGTGCCAGCAGCCAACCGGGGGGCCCCAACAATGAGCAGTTCTTC	CASSQPGGPNNEQFF
NA	TRBV18	TRBJ2-1	TRBD2	TGTGCCAGCTCACCACCTAGCGGGAAATCGGCCGAGCAGTTCTTC	CASSPPSGKSAEQFF
NA	TRBV10-3	TRBJ1-1	NA	TGTGCCATCAGTGAGTCAGGCAGTGCGCGGACTGAAGCTTTCTTT	CAISESGSARTEAFF
NA	TRBV27	TRBJ1-5	TRBD1	TGTGCCAGCAGTTTTGGGACAGGGCGCAATCAGCCCCAGCATTTT	CASSFGTGRNQPQHF
NA	TRBV11-3	TRBJ2-3	NA	TGTGCCAGCAGCTTGGGCTTATCAGATACGCAGTATTTT	CASSLGLSDTQYF